This passage covers 4 T cell receptor beta chains from one sample sequenced in a study of early T cells in non-severe SARS-CoV-2 infection. One entry per CDR3 protein, called by TCRdb with MiXCR from the 5' RACE reads. The sample lists 40,000 or so distinct CDR3 sequences, 4.5% to 7% seen once, with about 4.2% in the top ten. Sequenced here: whole blood, sampled at baseline. The receptors come from an adult who was a healthcare worker with PCR-confirmed SARS-CoV-2 infection or an uninfected control (not recorded which).

The rearrangement joins TRBV7-2 to TRBJ1-1; D might be TRBD1 (6 bases). CDR3 length: 13 residues. V was pared by 4 bases and J by 5 bases, with 11 bases between. Germline V gene sequence: CDR1 SGHTA, CDR2 FQGNSA. The CDR3 reads CASSSQGPTEAFF. The DNA of the CDR3 is TGTGCCAGCAGCTCACAGGGTCCTACTGAAGCTTTCTTT.

This clonotype was picked up many times. The chain combines TRBV6-1 with TRBJ1-5; TRBD1 matches 7 bases. Trimming at V came to 8 bases and at J to 0 bases, leaving 4 bases not matched to a gene. The CDR3 is 14 residues long. Germline V CDR1 and CDR2: MNHNS, SASEGT. The chain's CDR3 is CASGGTASNQPQHF. The CDR3 coding sequence is TGTGCCAGCGGAGGGACAGCTAGCAATCAGCCCCAGCATTTT.

In this sample, this clonotype turned up many times. The rearrangement uses TRBV28 and TRBJ1-5; D may be TRBD1 (6 bases). CDR3 size: 14 residues. The germline V gene encodes CDR1 MDHEN and CDR2 SYDVKM. Between the trimmed V and J ends, which lost 3 bases and 2 bases, there was a span of 8 bases. The CDR3 bases are TGTGCCAGCAGTTTCTACAGGGGCAATCAGCCCCAGCATTTT. Translation gives CASSFYRGNQPQHF.

Many counts were recorded for this clonotype. The rearrangement uses TRBV5-6 and TRBJ1-1; D is uncertain. In germline, CDR1 is SGHDT, CDR2 YYEEEE. This CDR3 comprises 13 residues. The V end was cut by 4 bases, the J end by 4 bases, with 11 bases between. The CDR3: CASSLGPFTEAFF. In nucleotides, the CDR3 is TGTGCCAGCAGCCTCGGGCCGTTCACTGAAGCTTTCTTT.